This T cell receptor (beta chain) derives from a study of T-cell reconstitution after alpha-beta-depleted transplantation in children. Preparation of the TCRbeta library involved a method that used unique molecular identifiers. TCRdb re-derived calls from the PCR reads in MiXCR, one entry per CDR3 protein. The sample lists roughly 300,000 distinct CDR3 sequences, roughly 9.5% occurring once. Trimming shortened V by 3 bases and J by 1 base, and 32 bases separated the two germline ends. The CDR3 is 21 amino acids. The V gene's germline CDR1 is DFQATT and CDR2 SNEGSKA (reference sequence). J is TRBJ2-3 and V is TRBV20-1, with D hard to call. The origin of this receptor is a human donor who donated a stem cell graft to a child with SCID. The input for sequencing was PBMCs from the stem cell graft donor, taken from the stem cell graft. The CDR3 DNA follows: TGCAGTGCTAGGATAGGCCTAGGGAAGCAGGATCGGACCACCGGCACAGATACGCAGTATTTT. Protein product: CSARIGLGKQDRTTGTDTQYF.